The 21 T cell receptor beta chains in this list originate from one sample, sequenced in a study of blood T cell repertoires in COVID-19 (TCRdb year 2020). Library construction relied on the immunoSEQ multiplex PCR assay. TCRdb re-hosts the immuneACCESS table, in-frame sequences only. Its copies lack some clones; in the studies checked, an unresolved V gene accounts for under half of them, and the cause for the rest is not known. The sample records about 160,000 clones, approximately 87% of which are singletons. Together, the top ten hold approximately 10% of the sample. Source material: peripheral blood. The receptors here all came from a woman in her seventies with COVID-19, enrolled during active disease.

The V gene is TRBV3-1 (or the pseudogene TRBV3-2), the J gene TRBJ2-7; D might be TRBD1 (6 bases). There are 17 residues in the CDR3. Germline CDR1 is LGHDT and CDR2 is YNNKEL (reference sequence). The ends were cut back, 1 base at V and 1 base at J, with 17 bases in the middle. CDR3 nucleotide sequence: TGTGCCAGCAGCCAAGGCCTCCCGGGACAAATTTCCTACGAGCAGTACTTC. Residues: CASSQGLPGQISYEQYF.

J is TRBJ1-3 and V is TRBV4-2, with D possibly TRBD1 on 5 matching bases. The ends were cut back, 1 base at V and 2 bases at J, with 12 bases in the middle. Germline CDR1 is LGHNA and CDR2 is YNFKEQ. The length of the CDR3 is 16 residues. The CDR3 loop reads CASSQVQGSPGNTIYF. The CDR3 region has the DNA TGTGCCAGCAGCCAAGTGCAGGGTTCCCCTGGAAACACCATATATTTT.

This clone was counted once. The J gene is TRBJ2-1, the V gene TRBV9, with 8 bases identical to TRBD2. Trimming took 4 bases from V and 3 from J; bases not matched to a gene: 6. The CDR3 contains 15 residues. CDR1 is SGDLS, CDR2 YYNGEE, per germline. The CDR3 reads CASSRGGSNYNEQFF. The CDR3 DNA sequence: TGTGCCAGCAGCCGGGGGGGTTCGAACTACAATGAGCAGTTCTTC.

The chain carries TRBV19 and TRBJ2-1; D is possibly TRBD1 (6 bases). CDR1 LNHDA and CDR2 SQIVND come from the germline V gene (reference sequence). The CDR3 is 14 residues long. Trimming left V 3 bases short and J 2 bases short, with 8 bases between. For the CDR3, the DNA is TGTGCCAGTAGTATTCCAGGGGCCTACAATGAGCAGTTCTTC. It encodes CASSIPGAYNEQFF.

The chain is built from TRBV6-6 and TRBJ2-7; D might be TRBD1 (5 bases). Trimming removed 6 bases from V and 5 bases from J, with 14 bases in between. CDR1 is MNHNY, CDR2 SVGAGI, per germline (reference sequence). CDR3 size: 13 residues. CDR3 coding DNA: TGTGCCAGCAGCTCTGGACACGGGCACGAGCAGTACTTC. Its translation: CASSSGHGHEQYF.

The rearrangement joins TRBV4-1 to TRBJ2-3; 8 bases map to TRBD2. Germline V gene lookup returns CDR1 MGHRA and CDR2 YSYEKL. There are 17 residues in the CDR3. Germline trimming cut 11 bases from V and 5 bases from J; bases unmatched to any gene: 21. CDR3 sequence reads: CARRRAGGPGPEDTQYF. Here the CDR3 DNA reads TGCGCCCGCCGCCGGGCGGGGGGCCCGGGACCCGAAGATACGCAGTATTTT.

The chain uses TRBV9 and TRBJ2-7; 9 bases align to TRBD1. In germline, CDR1 is SGDLS, CDR2 YYNGEE. The CDR3 sequence is 15 residues long. Germline trimming cut 3 bases from V and 5 bases from J; bases unmatched to any gene: 9. This CDR3 is CASSDPGQGGNEQYF. The CDR3 region has the DNA TGTGCCAGCAGCGACCCGGGACAGGGAGGGAACGAGCAGTACTTC.

The chain has TRBV6-5 and TRBJ2-2; TRBD2 agrees at 12 bases. The junction had 2 bases not matched to a gene; V was cut back by 6 bases and J by 6 bases. The germline CDR1 and CDR2 sequences are MNHEY and SVGAGI. CDR3 size: 14 residues. The CDR3 reads CASSLAGGAGELFF. For the CDR3, the DNA is TGTGCCAGCAGCCTAGCGGGGGGGGCCGGGGAGCTGTTTTTT.

In this sample, this clone turned up once. Additional DNA sequences in this sample encode the identical CDR3. The chain combines TRBV18 with TRBJ1-6, with a tentative D call TRBD1 (6 bases). V lost 3 bases and J 5 bases, leaving 8 bases between the germline ends. Germline CDR1 is KGHSH and CDR2 is LQKENI. The CDR3 contains 14 residues. In DNA form, the CDR3 reads TGTGCCAGCTCACCGGACAGAGATAATTCACCCCTCCACTTT. It translates to CASSPDRDNSPLHF.

This clone was observed once. The chain joins TRBV7-2 to TRBJ1-5, with unresolved D. The CDR3 sequence is 14 residues long. Deletions cut 5 bases from V and 4 bases from J, with 12 bases between. Germline V gene lookup returns CDR1 SGHTA and CDR2 FQGNSA. CDR3 coding DNA: TGTGCCAGCAGCCTAAATCCCGGGAATCAGCCCCAGCATTTT. Amino acids: CASSLNPGNQPQHF.

A few counts support this clone. The chain has TRBV5-1 and TRBJ1-2, with D possibly being TRBD1 (5 bases). The germline V and J ends were trimmed by 0 bases and 6 bases, with 15 bases remaining between them. The CDR3 loop spans 15 amino acids. From germline, CDR1 is SGHRS and CDR2 YFSETQ. CDR3: CASSLGTRTWDGYTF. CDR3 in DNA: TGCGCCAGCAGCTTGGGGACAAGGACGTGGGATGGCTACACCTTC.

V is TRBV6-5 and J is TRBJ2-7, with unresolved D. Looked up from germline, CDR1 is MNHEY and CDR2 is SVGAGI. The V gene lost 8 bases and the J gene lost 4 bases, with 18 bases spanning the gap. The CDR3 contains 14 residues. Here the CDR3 DNA reads TGTGCCAGCCCCTTTCAGCGAGTCGGATACGAGCAGTACTTC. This gives the protein CASPFQRVGYEQYF.

The chain joins TRBV2 to TRBJ1-5, with 7 bases that match TRBD1. Looked up from germline, CDR1 is SNHLY and CDR2 is FYNNEI. Germline trimming cut 6 bases from V and 0 bases from J; bases unmatched to any gene: 5. This CDR3 comprises 15 residues. In DNA form, the CDR3 reads TGTGCCAGCAGCGAGGGACAGTATAGCAATCAGCCCCAGCATTTT. Protein: CASSEGQYSNQPQHF.

V and J are TRBV3-1 (or the pseudogene TRBV3-2) and TRBJ1-2; TRBD1 matches 7 bases. The germline CDR1 and CDR2 sequences are LGHDT and YNNKEL (reference sequence). V shed 0 bases, J shed 10 bases, and the junction held 5 bases outside the gene matches. CDR3 length: 13 amino acids. CDR3 residues: CASSQDYRGYYTF. Here the CDR3 DNA reads TGTGCCAGCAGCCAAGATTACAGGGGATACTACACCTTC.

This chain connects TRBV24-1 to TRBJ2-5; 10 nucleotides agree with TRBD1. The germline V gene has CDR1 KGHDR and CDR2 SFDVKD. The trim removed 4 bases at V and 5 bases at J, leaving 3 bases unmatched. This CDR3 is built from 14 residues. The CDR3 loop is CATSEPGQGETQYF. DNA of the CDR3: TGTGCCACCAGTGAGCCGGGACAGGGGGAGACCCAGTACTTC.

The V and J genes are TRBV5-4 and TRBJ2-5; 8 bases are shared with TRBD2. The V gene end was trimmed by 3 bases and the J gene end by 1 base; junction bases not matched to a gene: 5. The CDR3 contains 15 residues. From germline, CDR1 is SGHNT and CDR2 YYREEE (reference sequence). CDR3 DNA: TGTGCCAGCAGCTGGAGGGGACTAGTCCAAGAGACCCAGTACTTC. This sequence encodes CASSWRGLVQETQYF.

The CDR3 DNA reads as TGTGCCAGTAGTATCGACAGGGGACAAACCTACGAGCAGTACTTC. Translation: CASSIDRGQTYEQYF. This chain joins TRBV19 and TRBJ2-7; TRBD1 agrees at 8 bases. Germline CDR1 is LNHDA and CDR2 is SQIVND (reference sequence). This CDR3 region has 15 residues. J lost 2 bases, V lost 3 bases, and 6 bases had no gene match.

The CDR3 DNA reads as TGTGCCAGCAGCTTCCAGCGGGGGGACTACCAAGAGACCCAGTACTTC. As protein: CASSFQRGDYQETQYF. This chain connects TRBV5-6 to TRBJ2-5; 9 positions match TRBD2. The length of the CDR3 is 16 residues. After removal of 2 bases from V and 0 bases from J, the junction contained 5 bases not matched to a gene. CDR1 and CDR2 from the germline V gene are SGHDT and YYEEEE. The variable domain in full, completed from reference TRBV5-6 and TRBJ2-5, reads DAGVTQSPTHLIKTRGQQVTLRCSPKSGHDTVSWYQQALGQGPQFIFQYYEEEERQRGNFPDRFSGHQFPNYSSELNVNALLLGDSALYLCASSFQRGDYQETQYFGPGTRLLVL.

The V call is TRBV28, the J call TRBJ1-3; TRBD1 agrees at 8 bases. J gave up 1 base and V 10 bases, and 6 bases lay outside the gene matches. Germline-derived CDR1 and CDR2 are MDHEN and SYDVKM. The CDR3 has 14 amino acids. The CDR3 region has the DNA TGTGCCACCAGGACAGGGCCTTCTGGAAACACCATATATTTT. Amino acid sequence: CATRTGPSGNTIYF.

V usage is TRBV27 and J usage is TRBJ1-6, with 8 bases matching TRBD1. The CDR3 has 19 residues. In germline, CDR1 is MNHEY, CDR2 SMNVEV (reference sequence). With V trimmed by 0 bases and J by 4 bases, 11 bases remained unmatched. CDR3 in DNA: TGTGCCAGCAGTTTATCAGTCCAGGGGGCTGATGGGTATAATTCACCCCTCCACTTT. It yields the protein CASSLSVQGADGYNSPLHF.

The chain links TRBV13 to TRBJ2-2, with D possibly being TRBD1 (6 bases). Deletions cut 6 bases from V and 5 bases from J, with 7 bases between. This CDR3 has 12 residues. Germline CDR1 PRHDT, CDR2 FYEKMQ (reference sequence). The CDR3 here is CASRGGTGELFF. Here the CDR3 DNA reads TGTGCCAGCAGAGGGGGTACCGGGGAGCTGTTTTTT. Full variable domain (remainder filled in from reference TRBV13 and TRBJ2-2): AAGVIQSPRHLIKEKRETATLKCYPIPRHDTVYWYQQGPGQDPQFLISFYEKMQSDKGSIPDRFSAQQFSDYHSELNMSSLELGDSALYFCASRGGTGELFFGEGSRLTVL.